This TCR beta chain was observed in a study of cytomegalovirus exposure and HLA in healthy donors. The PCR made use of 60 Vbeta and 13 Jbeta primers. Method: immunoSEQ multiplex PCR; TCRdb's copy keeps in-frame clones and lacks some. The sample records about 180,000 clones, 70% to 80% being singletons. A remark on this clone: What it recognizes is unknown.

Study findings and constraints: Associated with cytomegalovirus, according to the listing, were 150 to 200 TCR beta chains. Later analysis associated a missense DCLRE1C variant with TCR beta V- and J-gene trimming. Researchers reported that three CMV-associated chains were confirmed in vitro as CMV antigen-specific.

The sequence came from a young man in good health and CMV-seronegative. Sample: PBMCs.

The CDR3 DNA is TGTGCCAGCAGCTCCCAGGGATACGAGCAGTACTTC. This encodes CASSSQGYEQYF. The chain couples TRBV7-9 to TRBJ2-7; possible D gene TRBD1, 5 bases. V was cut by 4 bases and J by 4 bases, with 8 bases left in between. Germline loops: CDR1 SEHNR, CDR2 FQNEAQ (reference sequence). CDR3 length equals 12 residues.